The present T cell receptor beta chain was sequenced within a study of T cells expressing NK-cell markers. The overall study: HCMV seropositivity characterized most of the eight sequenced donors, and seronegativity one. General observations from the study: Whether expanded NKG2C+ T cell clones recognized HCMV stayed uncertain. The CD3+CD56-NKG2C+ fraction of a few donors was also led by these clonotypes.

With UMIs, 5'RACE template switching was used to make TCR beta cDNA. From the 5' RACE reads, TCRdb lists one entry per CDR3 protein and no DNA. Its table records about 460,000 distinct CDR3 sequences. Comment on this clonotype: Antigen specificity is unknown.

The CDR3 runs to 13 residues. Germline V gives CDR1 SGHVS, CDR2 FQNEAQ. Sequenced material: blood T cells: a sorted CD56 or NKG2C T cell subset, CD4+ or CD8+ T cells, or bulk PBMC T cells (not recorded which). The V and J genes are TRBV7-8 and TRBJ2-2. The TCR originated in a woman aged 45 to 65 in good health. The CDR3 sequence: CASKAKRGGELFF.